The subject of this entry is one T cell receptor (beta chain). The data were taken from a study of blood T cell repertoires in COVID-19. V lost 3 bases and J lost 0; bases outside the gene matches: 8. Per the germline V gene, CDR1 is LNHDA and CDR2 is SQIVND (reference sequence). The CDR3 runs 17 residues. TCRdb's table, derived via immunoSEQ multiplex PCR, lists solely in-frame clones and lacks some. This sample has almost 200,000 clones, with around 85% found just once. The chain employs TRBV19 and TRBJ1-3; 7 bases agree with TRBD1. This clonotype was sampled from a man aged 55 to 69 with COVID-19, enrolled during active disease. Sequences were obtained from peripheral blood. The chain's CDR3 is CASSIHVGTASGNTIYF. CDR3 DNA: TGTGCCAGTAGTATCCACGTGGGGACAGCCTCTGGAAACACCATATATTTT.